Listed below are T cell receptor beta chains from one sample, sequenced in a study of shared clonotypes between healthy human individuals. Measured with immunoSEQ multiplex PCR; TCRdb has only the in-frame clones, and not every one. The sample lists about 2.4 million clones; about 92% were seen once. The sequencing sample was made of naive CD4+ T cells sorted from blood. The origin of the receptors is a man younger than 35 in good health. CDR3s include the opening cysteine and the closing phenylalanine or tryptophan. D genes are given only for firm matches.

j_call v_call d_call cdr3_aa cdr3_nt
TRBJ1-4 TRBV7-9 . CASTLAGNEKLFF TGTGCCAGCACTCTGGCGGGGAATGAAAAACTGTTTTTT
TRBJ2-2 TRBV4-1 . CASSQVGGGTLTGELFF TGCGCCAGCAGCCAAGTTGGGGGGGGCACCCTAACCGGGGAGCTGTTTTTT
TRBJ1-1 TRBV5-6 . CASGRGGNSNTEAFF TGTGCCAGCGGGAGAGGGGGGAACTCGAACACTGAAGCTTTCTTT
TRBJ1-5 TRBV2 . CASNRGEFSNQPQHF TGTGCCAGCAATAGGGGGGAATTTAGCAATCAGCCCCAGCATTTT
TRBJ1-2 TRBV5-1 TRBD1 CASSSRTGVLDYGYTF TGCGCCAGCAGCTCACGGACAGGGGTCCTTGACTATGGCTACACCTTC
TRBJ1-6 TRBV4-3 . CASSQDRWGSSYNSPLHF TGCGCCAGCAGCCAAGATCGTTGGGGGAGCTCCTATAATTCACCCCTCCACTTT
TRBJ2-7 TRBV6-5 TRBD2 CAARTSGYEQYF TGTGCCGCCCGGACTAGCGGCTACGAGCAGTACTTC
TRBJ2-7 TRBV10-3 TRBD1 CAISAGQGSYEQYF TGTGCCATCAGTGCTGGACAGGGGTCCTACGAGCAGTACTTC
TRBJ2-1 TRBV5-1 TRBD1 CASSTGTGSYNEQFF TGCGCCAGCAGCACCGGGACAGGGAGCTACAATGAGCAGTTCTTC
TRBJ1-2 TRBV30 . CAWSPPGLNYGYTF TGTGCCTGGAGTCCCCCGGGACTAAACTATGGCTACACCTTC
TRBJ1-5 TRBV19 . CASSIGGLGQPQHF TGTGCCAGTAGTATTGGGGGGCTAGGGCAGCCCCAGCATTTT
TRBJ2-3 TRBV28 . CATVGGSSTDTQYF TGTGCCACGGTAGGGGGGTCTAGCACAGATACGCAGTATTTT
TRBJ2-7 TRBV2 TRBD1 CASSLTGGTNYEQYF TGTGCCAGCAGTCTTACAGGGGGTACTAACTACGAGCAGTACTTC
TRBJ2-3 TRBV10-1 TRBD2 CASSERAGASTDTQYF TGCGCCAGCAGTGAGCGTGCGGGAGCTAGCACAGATACGCAGTATTTT
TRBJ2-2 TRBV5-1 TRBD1 CASSLNFGTGNTGELFF TGCGCCAGCAGCTTGAATTTCGGGACAGGGAACACCGGGGAGCTGTTTTTT
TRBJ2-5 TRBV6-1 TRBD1 CASSVMTGSFQETQYF TGTGCCAGCAGTGTAATGACAGGGTCCTTCCAAGAGACCCAGTACTTC
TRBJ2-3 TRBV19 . CASSISTASSTDTQYF TGTGCCAGTAGTATTTCAACAGCTAGTAGCACAGATACGCAGTATTTT
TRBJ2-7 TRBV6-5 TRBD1 CASSRRDRGHEQYF TGTGCCAGCAGTCGAAGGGACAGGGGACACGAGCAGTACTTC
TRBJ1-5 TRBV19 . CASTPGGGNQPQHF TGTGCCAGTACCCCAGGAGGGGGCAATCAGCCCCAGCATTTT